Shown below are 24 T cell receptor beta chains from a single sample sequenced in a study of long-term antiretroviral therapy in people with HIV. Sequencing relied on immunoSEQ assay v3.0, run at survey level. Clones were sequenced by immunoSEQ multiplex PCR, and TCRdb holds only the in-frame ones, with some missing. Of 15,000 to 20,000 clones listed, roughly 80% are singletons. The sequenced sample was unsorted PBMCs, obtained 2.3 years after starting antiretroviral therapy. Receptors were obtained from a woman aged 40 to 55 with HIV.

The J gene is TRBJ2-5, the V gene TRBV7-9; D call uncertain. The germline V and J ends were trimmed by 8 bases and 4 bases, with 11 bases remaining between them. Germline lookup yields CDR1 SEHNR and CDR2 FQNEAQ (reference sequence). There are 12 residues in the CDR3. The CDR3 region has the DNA TGTGCCAGCCAGGAAAATCTAGAGACCCAGTACTTC. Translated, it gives CASQENLETQYF.

CDR3 protein: CASKYGTSFDHEQYF. The DNA of the CDR3 is TGTGCCAGCAAGTATGGGACCTCCTTCGACCACGAGCAGTACTTC. The chain recombines TRBV6-1 with TRBJ2-7; D might be TRBD1 or TRBD2, each matching 5 bases. This CDR3 has 15 residues. Trimming cost V 7 bases and J 5 bases, with 21 bases left between them. Germline V lookup: CDR1 MNHNS, CDR2 SASEGT.

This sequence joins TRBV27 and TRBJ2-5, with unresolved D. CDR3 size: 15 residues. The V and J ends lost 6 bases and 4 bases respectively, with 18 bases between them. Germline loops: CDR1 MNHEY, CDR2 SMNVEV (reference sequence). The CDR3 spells CASSPNLGLGETQYF. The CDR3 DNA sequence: TGTGCCAGCAGCCCGAATCTAGGGCTCGGAGAGACCCAGTACTTC.

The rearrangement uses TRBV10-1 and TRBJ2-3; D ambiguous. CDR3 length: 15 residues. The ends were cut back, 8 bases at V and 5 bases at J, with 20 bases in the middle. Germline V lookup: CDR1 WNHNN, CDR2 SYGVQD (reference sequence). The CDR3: CASPCGSRWEDTQYF. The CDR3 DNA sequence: TGCGCCAGCCCCTGCGGCTCCCGCTGGGAAGATACGCAGTATTTT.

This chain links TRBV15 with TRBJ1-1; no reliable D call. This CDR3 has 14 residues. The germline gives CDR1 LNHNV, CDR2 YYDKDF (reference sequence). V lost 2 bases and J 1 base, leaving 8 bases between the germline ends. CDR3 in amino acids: CATSRPWANTEAFF. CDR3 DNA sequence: TGTGCCACCAGCAGACCGTGGGCGAACACTGAAGCTTTCTTT.

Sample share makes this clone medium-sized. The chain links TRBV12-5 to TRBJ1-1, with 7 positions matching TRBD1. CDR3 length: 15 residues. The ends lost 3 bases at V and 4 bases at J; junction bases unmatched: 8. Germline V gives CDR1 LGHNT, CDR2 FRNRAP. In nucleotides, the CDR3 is TGTGCTAGTGGTTTCTCGACAGGGAAGATCACTGAAGCTTTCTTT. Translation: CASGFSTGKITEAFF.

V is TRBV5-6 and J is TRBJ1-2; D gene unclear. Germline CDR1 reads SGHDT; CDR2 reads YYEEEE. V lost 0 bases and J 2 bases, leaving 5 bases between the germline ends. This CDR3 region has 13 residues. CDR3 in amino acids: CASSLDGNYGYTF. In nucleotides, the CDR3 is TGTGCCAGCAGCTTGGACGGAAACTATGGCTACACCTTC.

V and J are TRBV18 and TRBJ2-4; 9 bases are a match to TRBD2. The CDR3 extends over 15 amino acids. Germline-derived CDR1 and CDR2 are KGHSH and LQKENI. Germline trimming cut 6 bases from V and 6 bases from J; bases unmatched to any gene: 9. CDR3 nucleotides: TGTGCCAGCTCTCCTCCGGGACTAGCTGGAAACATTCAGTACTTC. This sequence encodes CASSPPGLAGNIQYF.

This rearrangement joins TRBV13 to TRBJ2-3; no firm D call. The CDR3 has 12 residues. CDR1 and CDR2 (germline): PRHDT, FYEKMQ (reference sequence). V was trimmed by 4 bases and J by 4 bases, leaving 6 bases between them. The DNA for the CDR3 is TGTGCCAGCAGCTCTAGGTCAGATACGCAGTATTTT. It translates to CASSSRSDTQYF.

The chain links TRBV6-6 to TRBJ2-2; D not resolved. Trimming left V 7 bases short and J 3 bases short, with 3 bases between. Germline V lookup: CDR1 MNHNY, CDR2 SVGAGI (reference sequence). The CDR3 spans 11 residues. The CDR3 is CASTYTGELFF. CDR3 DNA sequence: TGTGCCAGCACATACACCGGGGAGCTGTTTTTT.

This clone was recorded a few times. CDR3: CASSYPGQGTYEQYF. The CDR3 DNA is TGCGCCAGCAGCTACCCGGGACAGGGGACCTACGAGCAGTACTTC. This rearrangement joins TRBV5-1 to TRBJ2-7, with 10 bases that match TRBD1. Trimming cost V 3 bases and J 2 bases; bases outside gene matches: 5. This CDR3 has 15 residues. Germline loops: CDR1 SGHRS, CDR2 YFSETQ.

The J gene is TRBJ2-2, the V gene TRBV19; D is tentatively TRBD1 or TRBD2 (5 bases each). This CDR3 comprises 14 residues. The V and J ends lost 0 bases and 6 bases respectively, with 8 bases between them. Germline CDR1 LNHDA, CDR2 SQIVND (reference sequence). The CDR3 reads CASSIDGGAGELFF. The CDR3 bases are TGTGCCAGTAGTATAGATGGGGGAGCCGGGGAGCTGTTTTTT.

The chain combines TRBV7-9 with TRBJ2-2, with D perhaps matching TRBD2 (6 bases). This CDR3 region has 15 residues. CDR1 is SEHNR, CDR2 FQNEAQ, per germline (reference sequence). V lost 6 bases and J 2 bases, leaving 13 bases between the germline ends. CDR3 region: CASSYSGHNTGELFF. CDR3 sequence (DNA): TGTGCCAGCAGTTATAGCGGTCATAACACCGGGGAGCTGTTTTTT.

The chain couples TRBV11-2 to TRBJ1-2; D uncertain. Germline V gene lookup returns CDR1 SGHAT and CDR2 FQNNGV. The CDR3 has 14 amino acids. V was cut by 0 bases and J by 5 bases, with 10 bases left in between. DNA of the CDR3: TGTGCCAGCAGCTTAGAACCTTGGGAGTATGGCTACACCTTC. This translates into CASSLEPWEYGYTF.

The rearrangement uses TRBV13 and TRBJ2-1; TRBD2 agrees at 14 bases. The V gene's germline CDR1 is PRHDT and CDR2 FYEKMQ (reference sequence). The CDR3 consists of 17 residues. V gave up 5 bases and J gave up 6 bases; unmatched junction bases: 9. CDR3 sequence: CASSTRLAGGKSNEQFF. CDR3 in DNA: TGTGCCAGCAGCACTCGACTAGCGGGGGGGAAGTCCAATGAGCAGTTCTTC.

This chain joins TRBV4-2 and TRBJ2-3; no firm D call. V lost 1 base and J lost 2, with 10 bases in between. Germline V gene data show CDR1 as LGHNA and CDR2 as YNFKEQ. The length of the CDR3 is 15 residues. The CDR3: CASSQVLGVTDTQYF. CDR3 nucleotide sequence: TGTGCCAGCAGCCAAGTACTTGGGGTCACAGATACGCAGTATTTT.

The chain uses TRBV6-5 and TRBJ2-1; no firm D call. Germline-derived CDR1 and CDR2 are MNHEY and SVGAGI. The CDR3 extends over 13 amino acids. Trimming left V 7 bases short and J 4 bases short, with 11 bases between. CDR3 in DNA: TGTGCCAGCAACAGAGACGGATACAATGAGCAGTTCTTC. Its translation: CASNRDGYNEQFF.

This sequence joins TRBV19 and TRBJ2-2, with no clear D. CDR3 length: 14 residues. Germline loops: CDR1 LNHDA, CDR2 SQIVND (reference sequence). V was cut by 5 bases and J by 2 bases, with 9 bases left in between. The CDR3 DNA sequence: TGTGCCAGTAGTTGGTATCTTAACACCGGGGAGCTGTTTTTT. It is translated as CASSWYLNTGELFF.

DNA for the CDR3: TGTGCCAGCAGTGAGACGTCAGCCTACGAGCAGTACTTC. Residues: CASSETSAYEQYF. This chain uses TRBV6-1 with TRBJ2-7, with unresolved D. V lost 3 bases and J 2 bases, leaving 8 bases between the germline ends. The germline CDR1 and CDR2 sequences are MNHNS and SASEGT. This CDR3 has 13 amino acids.

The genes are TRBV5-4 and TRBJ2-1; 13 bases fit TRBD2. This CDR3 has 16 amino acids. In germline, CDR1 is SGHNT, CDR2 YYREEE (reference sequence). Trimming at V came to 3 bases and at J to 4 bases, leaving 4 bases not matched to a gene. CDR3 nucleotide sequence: TGTGCCAGCAGCTCCGGGACTAGCGGGATTTACAATGAGCAGTTCTTC. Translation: CASSSGTSGIYNEQFF.

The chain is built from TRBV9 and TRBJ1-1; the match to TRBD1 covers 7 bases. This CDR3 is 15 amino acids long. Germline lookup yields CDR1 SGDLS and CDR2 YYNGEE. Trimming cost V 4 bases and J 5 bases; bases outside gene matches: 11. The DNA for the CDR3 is TGTGCCAGCAGCCCATCTGACAGGGTGGAGACTGAAGCTTTCTTT. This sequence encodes CASSPSDRVETEAFF. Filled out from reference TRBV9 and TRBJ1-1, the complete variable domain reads DSGVTQTPKHLITATGQRVTLRCSPRSGDLSVYWYQQSLDQGLQFLIQYYNGEERAKGNILERFSAQQFPDLHSELNLSSLELGDSALYFCASSPSDRVETEAFFGQGTRLTVV.

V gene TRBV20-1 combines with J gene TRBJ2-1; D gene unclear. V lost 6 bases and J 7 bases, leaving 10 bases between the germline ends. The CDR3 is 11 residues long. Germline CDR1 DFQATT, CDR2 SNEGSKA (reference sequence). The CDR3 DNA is TGCAGTGCCCATTTCCCGAATGAGCAGTTCTTC. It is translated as CSAHFPNEQFF.

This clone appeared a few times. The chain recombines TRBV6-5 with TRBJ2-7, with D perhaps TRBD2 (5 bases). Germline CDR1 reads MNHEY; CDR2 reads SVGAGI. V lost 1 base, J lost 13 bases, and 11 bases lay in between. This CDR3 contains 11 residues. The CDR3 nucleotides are TGTGCCAGCAGTTACTTCGGACTCGACTACTTC. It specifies CASSYFGLDYF.

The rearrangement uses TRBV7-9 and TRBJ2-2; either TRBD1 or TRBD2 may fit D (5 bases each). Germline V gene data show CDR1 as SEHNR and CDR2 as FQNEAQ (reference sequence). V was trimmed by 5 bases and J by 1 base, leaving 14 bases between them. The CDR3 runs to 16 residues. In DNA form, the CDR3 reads TGTGCCAGCAGCAGTGCCGGGACGGAGAACACCGGGGAGCTGTTTTTT. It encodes CASSSAGTENTGELFF.